This TCR beta chain was profiled in a study of T cells in Graves' hyperthyroidism and ophthalmopathy. This clonotype has at least ten counts. RNA transcripts were the template for amplifying TCR beta CDR3 regions. Primed by the HTBI set, a first-round RT-PCR was run on the TCR CDR3. TCRdb passed the multiplex PCR reads through MiXCR, listing each CDR3 protein once. The data show about 300,000 distinct CDR3 sequences, approximately 12% seen once. V was pared by 2 bases and J by 6 bases, with 6 bases between. Germline V gives CDR1 ENHRY, CDR2 SYGVKD. The CDR3 sequence is 12 residues long. It was uncontrolled infection, other autoimmune disease, pregnancy or lactation that excluded patients. Clinical symptoms, serum thyroxine, TRAb, thyroid ultrasound and orbital computed tomography established diagnosis.

Sequenced material: blood. The chain couples TRBV10-3 to TRBJ2-3; D is unclear. The sequence derives from a woman in her twenties or thirties with Graves' hyperthyroidism that later progressed to Graves' ophthalmopathy. For the CDR3, the DNA is TGTGCCATCAGTGAGAATGGGGATACGCAGTATTTT. The encoded protein is CAISENGDTQYF.